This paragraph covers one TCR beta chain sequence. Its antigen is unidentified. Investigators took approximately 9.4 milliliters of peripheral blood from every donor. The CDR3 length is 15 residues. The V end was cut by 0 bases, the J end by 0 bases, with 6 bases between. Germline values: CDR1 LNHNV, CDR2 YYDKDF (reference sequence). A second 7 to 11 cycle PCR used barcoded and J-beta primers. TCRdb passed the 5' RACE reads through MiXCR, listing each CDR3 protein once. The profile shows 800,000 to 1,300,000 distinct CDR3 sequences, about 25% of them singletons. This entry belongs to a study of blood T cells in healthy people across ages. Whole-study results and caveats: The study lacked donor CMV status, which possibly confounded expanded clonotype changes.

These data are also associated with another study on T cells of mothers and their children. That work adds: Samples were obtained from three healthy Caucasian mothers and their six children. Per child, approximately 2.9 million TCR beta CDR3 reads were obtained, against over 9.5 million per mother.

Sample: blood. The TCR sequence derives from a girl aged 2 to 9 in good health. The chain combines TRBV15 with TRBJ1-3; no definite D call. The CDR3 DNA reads TGTGCCACCAGCAGAGAATTCAGCTCTGGAAACACCATATATTTT. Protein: CATSREFSSGNTIYF. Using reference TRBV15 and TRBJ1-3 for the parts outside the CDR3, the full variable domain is DAMVIQNPRYQVTQFGKPVTLSCSQTLNHNVMYWYQQKSSQAPKLLFHYYDKDFNNEADTPDNFQSRRPNTSFCFLDIRSPGLGDTAMYLCATSREFSSGNTIYFGEGSWLTVV.